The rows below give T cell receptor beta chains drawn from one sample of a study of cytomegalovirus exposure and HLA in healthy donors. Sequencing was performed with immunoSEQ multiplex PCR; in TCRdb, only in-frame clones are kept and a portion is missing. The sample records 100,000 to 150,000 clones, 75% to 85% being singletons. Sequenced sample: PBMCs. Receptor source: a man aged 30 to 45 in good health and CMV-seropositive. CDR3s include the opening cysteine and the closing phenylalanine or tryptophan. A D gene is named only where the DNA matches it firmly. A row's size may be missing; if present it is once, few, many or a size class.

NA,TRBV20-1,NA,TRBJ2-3,TGCAGTGCTATTCCAGTAGATACGCAGTATTTT,CSAIPVDTQYF
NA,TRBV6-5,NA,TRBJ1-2,TGTGCCAGCAGACAGAACTATGGCTACACCTTC,CASRQNYGYTF
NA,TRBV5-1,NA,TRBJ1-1,TGCGCCAGCAGCTTGGAGGGACTCTATCTCGGGGGCACTGAAGCTTTCTTT,CASSLEGLYLGGTEAFF
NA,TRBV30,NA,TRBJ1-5,TGTGCCTGGAGTAAACAGGCCTTAGAGCCCCAGCATTTT,CAWSKQALEPQHF
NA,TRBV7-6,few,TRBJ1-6,TGTGCCAGCAGCTACAGGACGGGACACAATTCACCCCTCCACTTT,CASSYRTGHNSPLHF
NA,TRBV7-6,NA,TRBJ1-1,TGTGCCAGCAGCGACCCGGGTGGCTATGAAGCTTTCTTT,CASSDPGGYEAFF
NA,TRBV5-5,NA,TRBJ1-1,TGTGCCAGCAGCTCCGGGTCCTTGGATGAAGCTTTCTTT,CASSSGSLDEAFF
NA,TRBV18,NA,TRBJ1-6,TGTGCCAGCTCACCATCGGGGGATTCACCCCTCCACTTT,CASSPSGDSPLHF
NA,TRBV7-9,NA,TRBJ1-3,TGTGCCAGCAGCGACCAGGGGTCTGGAAACACCATATATTTT,CASSDQGSGNTIYF
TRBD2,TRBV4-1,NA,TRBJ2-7,TGCGCCAGCAGCCGAGCCCAGACTAGCGGCTACGAGCAGTACTTC,CASSRAQTSGYEQYF
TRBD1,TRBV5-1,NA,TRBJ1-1,TGCGCCAGCAGCTTGGTTTCAGGGGGTCACGCTGAAGCTTTCTTT,CASSLVSGGHAEAFF
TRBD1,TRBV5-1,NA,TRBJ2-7,TGCGCCAGCAGCTGGGGACAGACGGGTTACGAGCAGTACTTC,CASSWGQTGYEQYF
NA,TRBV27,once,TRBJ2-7,TGTGCCAGCAGTTTATCCCCCACAGGGCGCTACGAGCAGTACTTC,CASSLSPTGRYEQYF
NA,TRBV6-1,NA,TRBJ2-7,TGTGCCAGCAGTGATTATGGGGCAGGCTACGAGCAGTACTTC,CASSDYGAGYEQYF
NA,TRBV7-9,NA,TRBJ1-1,TGTGCCAGCAGCTTACTTACAGGGAGGAACACTGAAGCTTTCTTT,CASSLLTGRNTEAFF
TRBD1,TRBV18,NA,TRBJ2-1,TGTGCCAGCTCACCACTGAGGTCGCAGGGGGTCACAGACAATGAGCAGTTCTTC,CASSPLRSQGVTDNEQFF
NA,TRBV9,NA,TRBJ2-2,TGTGCCAGCAGCGTTAGCACCGGGGAGCTGTTTTTT,CASSVSTGELFF
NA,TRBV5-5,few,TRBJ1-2,TGTGCCAGCAGCCTAACAGGTACAATCGGTAGTGGCTACACCTTC,CASSLTGTIGSGYTF
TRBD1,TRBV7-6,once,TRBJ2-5,TGTGCCAGCAGCTGGGACCGGACAGGGGGTGGAAGGGGATCCCAAGAGACCCAGTACTTC,CASSWDRTGGGRGSQETQYF
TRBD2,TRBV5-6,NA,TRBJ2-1,TGTGCCAGCAGCTTAGGCGGGGGGCCTTACAATGAGCAGTTCTTC,CASSLGGGPYNEQFF
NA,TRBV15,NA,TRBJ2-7,TGTGCCACCAGCAGAGACTCCAGGGGTGGGGAGCAGTACTTC,CATSRDSRGGEQYF
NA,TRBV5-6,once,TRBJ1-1,TGTGCCAGCAGCTTACCATTCGGCAGGGGTGAGACTGAAGCTTTCTTT,CASSLPFGRGETEAFF
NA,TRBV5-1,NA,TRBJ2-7,TGCGCCAGCAGGGCCGAGGGCCGTAGCTCCTACGAGCAGTACTTC,CASRAEGRSSYEQYF
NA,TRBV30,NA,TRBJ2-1,TGTGCCTGGATGTTTTCCGGGGTCAATGAGCAGTTCTTC,CAWMFSGVNEQFF
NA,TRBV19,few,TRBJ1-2,TGTGCCAGTAGTGTCCGACAGTCCTATGGCTACACCTTC,CASSVRQSYGYTF
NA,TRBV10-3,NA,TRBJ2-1,TGTGCCATCAGTGAAAGCCATGAGCAGTTCTTC,CAISESHEQFF
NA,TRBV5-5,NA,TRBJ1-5,TGTGCCAGCAGCTTGATAGGAGAGAATCAGCCCCAGCATTTT,CASSLIGENQPQHF
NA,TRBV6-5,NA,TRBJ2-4,TGTGCCAGCAGTTATTATCGGGGGAACCGGGTAAACATTCAGTACTTC,CASSYYRGNRVNIQYF
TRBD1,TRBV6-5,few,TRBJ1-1,TGTGCCAGCACGCCGGGACAGGGGGTCAAGATGTTCTTT,CASTPGQGVKMFF
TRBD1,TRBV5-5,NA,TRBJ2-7,TGTGCCAGCAGCTTGGCGGTGGGACAGGGGGCCTACGAGCAGTACTTC,CASSLAVGQGAYEQYF
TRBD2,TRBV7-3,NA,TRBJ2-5,TGTGCCAGCAGCTTAGGACTAGCGGGGGCACAAGAGACCCAGTACTTC,CASSLGLAGAQETQYF
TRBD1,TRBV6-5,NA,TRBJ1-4,TGTGCCAGCAGTTGGGACAGGGATAATGAAAAACTGTTTTTT,CASSWDRDNEKLFF
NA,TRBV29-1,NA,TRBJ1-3,TGCAGCGTTGACGTATTTGACACCATATATTTT,CSVDVFDTIYF
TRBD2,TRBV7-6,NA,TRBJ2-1,TGTGCCAGCAGCTCCCTAGCGGGGGGGCCTTATGAGCAGTTCTTC,CASSSLAGGPYEQFF
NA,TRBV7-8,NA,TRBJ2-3,TGTGCCAGCAGCCTAGTGGTTGGGGGCCTCGGAGATACGCAGTATTTT,CASSLVVGGLGDTQYF
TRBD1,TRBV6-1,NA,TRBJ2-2,TGTGCCAGCCCGGGACAGGGAACCGGGGAGCTGTTTTTT,CASPGQGTGELFF
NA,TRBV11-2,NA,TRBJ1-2,TGTGCCAGCAGCCCCTTGCGGGGGGCTTCCCCTGGCTACACCTTC,CASSPLRGASPGYTF
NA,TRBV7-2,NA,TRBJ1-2,TGTGCCAGCAGCCCCGGGGGGTATGGCTACACCTTC,CASSPGGYGYTF